These 2 T cell receptor beta chains share one sample of origin, sequenced in a study of blood T cells in healthy people across ages. Primers used in a second PCR of about 7 to 12 cycles were a sample-barcoded 5' primer and a J-beta primer mix. TCRdb reprocessed the 5' RACE reads via MiXCR and lists one record per CDR3 protein. The sample holds about 1.4 million distinct CDR3 sequences, roughly 60% seen once. Sample: blood. These receptors originate from a man between 18 and 29 years old in good health.

V usage is TRBV5-1 and J usage is TRBJ2-1, with TRBD2 matching over 9 bases. The CDR3 is 14 amino acids. Germline V gives CDR1 SGHRS, CDR2 YFSETQ. V lost 3 bases to trimming and J lost 5 bases; unmatched junction nucleotides: 3. CDR3 region: CASSSSGADNEQFF. DNA of the CDR3: TGCGCCAGCAGCTCTAGCGGGGCGGACAATGAGCAGTTCTTC.

The rearrangement joins TRBV4-2 to TRBJ1-2, with 11 bases identical to TRBD1. The CDR3 extends over 20 amino acids. CDR1 is LGHNA, CDR2 YNFKEQ, per germline. Germline trimming cut 2 bases from V and 3 bases from J; bases unmatched to any gene: 17. The CDR3 region has the DNA TGTGCCAGCAGCCAATTTTTCGCGCAATCCGGGACAGGGGGATACTATGGCTACACCTTC. Encoded protein: CASSQFFAQSGTGGYYGYTF.